One and the same sample provided the 21 T cell receptor beta chains below, sequenced in a study of T cell responses to AZD1222 COVID-19 vaccine. The data were produced by immunoSEQ multiplex PCR, yet TCRdb's version contains in-frame clones alone and is incomplete. The data contain 130,000 or so clones, around 87% of them seen just once; the ten biggest clones take up 3%. Here the sequenced sample was peripheral blood, taken 28 days after the second AZD1222 dose. The receptors stem from an adult who received the AZD1222 COVID-19 vaccine.

This chain uses TRBV6-5 with TRBJ1-5; D possibly corresponds to TRBD1 (6 bases). This CDR3 spans 12 amino acids. The V end was cut by 7 bases, the J end by 7 bases, with 11 bases between. Germline V gene lookup returns CDR1 MNHEY and CDR2 SVGAGI. CDR3 loop: CASTTGLQPQHF. CDR3 coding DNA: TGTGCCAGCACCACAGGGTTACAGCCCCAGCATTTT.

The rearrangement uses TRBV6-5 and TRBJ1-5, with 7 bases lining up with TRBD1. Germline values: CDR1 MNHEY, CDR2 SVGAGI. The ends lost 5 bases at V and 3 bases at J; junction bases unmatched: 4. The CDR3 consists of 14 residues. The CDR3 protein is CASSLTGFNQPQHF. The CDR3 nucleotides are TGTGCCAGCAGTCTGACAGGGTTCAATCAGCCCCAGCATTTT.

The chain joins TRBV7-6 to TRBJ2-2; D gene ambiguous. The CDR3 is 16 residues long. CDR1 is SGHVS, CDR2 FNYEAQ, per germline. The V and J ends lost 1 base and 2 bases respectively, with 11 bases between them. The CDR3 region has the DNA TGTGCCAGCAGCTTAGTGCCCCGGGCCAACACCGGGGAGCTGTTTTTT. This codes for CASSLVPRANTGELFF.

This sequence joins TRBV5-1 and TRBJ1-2; D gene uncertain. V was shortened by 0 bases and J by 0 bases, with 15 bases between the two germline ends. This CDR3 comprises 17 residues. Germline loops: CDR1 SGHRS, CDR2 YFSETQ. Here the CDR3 DNA reads TGCGCCAGCAGCTTGGCCGTGGGAGGGCCCACTAACTATGGCTACACCTTC. Translated: CASSLAVGGPTNYGYTF.

This rearrangement joins TRBV10-2 to TRBJ1-3; 8 positions agree with TRBD1. The CDR3 runs to 14 residues. J was trimmed by 0 bases and V by 10 bases; bases with no gene match: 5. The V gene's germline CDR1 is WSHSY and CDR2 SAAADI. The CDR3 DNA reads TGCGCCATCCAGGACAGGGTCTCTGGAAACACCATATATTTT. It specifies CAIQDRVSGNTIYF.

V gene TRBV18 combines with J gene TRBJ2-6; TRBD1 is a possible D gene (6 bases). V was clipped by 1 base and J by 0 bases, with 13 bases between them. CDR1 and CDR2 (germline): KGHSH, LQKENI. This CDR3 has 18 residues. DNA for the CDR3: TGTGCCAGCTCACCACTAGGGGACACCCGCTCTGGGGCCAACGTCCTGACTTTC. Its protein product is CASSPLGDTRSGANVLTF.

This clone appeared a single time. The CDR3, as DNA: TGTGCCAGCAGTTTACAAGACAGGTGTAGCAATCAGCCCCAGCATTTT. Amino acid sequence: CASSLQDRCSNQPQHF. The rearrangement uses TRBV27 and TRBJ1-5; D might be TRBD1 (6 bases). The germline V gene encodes CDR1 MNHEY and CDR2 SMNVEV (reference sequence). The CDR3 has 16 residues. Trimming left V 2 bases short and J 0 bases short, with 11 bases between.

The chain recombines TRBV29-1 with TRBJ1-3; 7 bases match TRBD1. With V trimmed by 7 bases and J by 4 bases, 10 bases remained unmatched. Germline lookup yields CDR1 SQVTM and CDR2 ANQGSEA. There are 14 residues in the CDR3. CDR3 in DNA: TGCAGCGCTACCCTACAGGGGAAAGGAAACACCATATATTTT. Its translation: CSATLQGKGNTIYF. Full variable domain (rest looked up from reference TRBV29-1 and TRBJ1-3): SAVISQKPSRDICQRGTSLTIQCQVDSQVTMMFWYRQQPGQSLTLIATANQGSEATYESGFVIDKFPISRPNLTFSTLTVSNMSPEDSSIYLCSATLQGKGNTIYFGEGSWLTVV.

The V call is TRBV14, the J call TRBJ1-3; 9 positions match TRBD1. J was trimmed by 4 bases and V by 3 bases; bases with no gene match: 7. Germline assignment: CDR1 SGHDN and CDR2 FVKESK. This CDR3 comprises 16 residues. The CDR3 protein is CASSQMLGQGGNTIYF. For the CDR3, the DNA is TGTGCCAGCAGCCAGATGCTGGGACAGGGAGGAAACACCATATATTTT.

This sequence joins TRBV5-4 and TRBJ1-1; D perhaps matches TRBD1 (6 bases). The V gene lost 3 bases and the J gene lost 6 bases, with 15 bases spanning the gap. Germline V gene sequence: CDR1 SGHNT, CDR2 YYREEE (reference sequence). The CDR3 runs to 14 residues. DNA of the CDR3: TGTGCCAGCAGCTGGTGGGGGGCAAGTGCTGAAGCTTTCTTT. It specifies CASSWWGASAEAFF.

This clone was recorded once. The chain recombines TRBV30 with TRBJ1-1, with D possibly TRBD1 on 6 matching bases. Germline loops: CDR1 GTSNPN, CDR2 SVGIG (reference sequence). This CDR3 spans 16 amino acids. V lost 0 bases, J lost 6 bases, and 20 bases lay in between. CDR3 bases: TGTGCCTGGAGTGTCGGCCCCGAGGGGGTTGGCGCTGAAGCTTTCTTT. It translates to CAWSVGPEGVGAEAFF.

The rearrangement links TRBV19 to TRBJ1-5; TRBD1 aligns across 7 bases. Germline V gene sequence: CDR1 LNHDA, CDR2 SQIVND (reference sequence). The CDR3 is made up of 16 amino acids. V lost 3 bases to trimming and J lost 9 bases; unmatched junction nucleotides: 14. The CDR3 nucleotides read TGTGCCAGTAGTATCTTCGGCGGGACAGCCTCATGGCCCCAGCATTTT. Translation gives CASSIFGGTASWPQHF.

J is TRBJ1-2 and V is TRBV7-2, with 8 nucleotides matching TRBD1. The V gene end was trimmed by 1 base and the J gene end by 6 bases; junction bases not matched to a gene: 7. Germline CDR1 reads SGHTA; CDR2 reads FQGNSA. CDR3 length equals 15 residues. The DNA for the CDR3 is TGTGCCAGCAGCTTAGATGGCAGGGGGCATGATGGCTACACCTTC. Translation gives CASSLDGRGHDGYTF.

CDR3 in amino acids: CASSRSSYDTQYF. The CDR3 DNA reads TGTGCCAGCAGCCGCTCCAGTTACGATACGCAGTATTTT. The chain recombines TRBV11-1 with TRBJ2-3; D is undetermined. This CDR3 comprises 13 residues. V gave up 5 bases and J gave up 6 bases, with 12 bases separating them. Germline V gene sequence: CDR1 SGHAT, CDR2 FQDESV (reference sequence).

V usage is TRBV28 and J usage is TRBJ1-6, with 7 bases fitting TRBD1. The CDR3 contains 17 residues. Trimming took 4 bases from V and 9 from J; bases not matched to a gene: 15. CDR1 MDHEN and CDR2 SYDVKM come from the germline V gene. The DNA for the CDR3 is TGTGCCAGCAGTTCACCAGGGGGGCCCCTGAGGAGTTCACCCCTCCACTTT. This encodes CASSSPGGPLRSSPLHF.

This chain links TRBV7-3 with TRBJ2-3; D gene ambiguous. V was clipped by 5 bases and J by 6 bases, with 12 bases between them. CDR1 and CDR2 from the germline V gene are SGHTA and FQGTGA. The CDR3 is 13 residues long. CDR3 region: CASSARNRDTQYF. Here the CDR3 DNA reads TGTGCCAGCAGCGCCCGTAATAGGGATACGCAGTATTTT.

J is TRBJ1-2 and V is TRBV30; possibly TRBD1 for D (6 bases). V shed 2 bases and J shed 6 bases, with 10 bases lying between them. The length of the CDR3 is 12 residues. The germline CDR1 and CDR2 sequences are GTSNPN and SVGIG (reference sequence). The CDR3 is CAWSLGGNGYTF. The CDR3, as DNA: TGTGCCTGGAGTTTGGGGGGCAATGGCTACACCTTC.

The chain recombines TRBV21-1 with TRBJ1-1; TRBD1 is the table's D call and was not checked against the DNA. TRBV21-1 is annotated as a pseudogene. This CDR3 region has 19 residues. The CDR3 reads CASSKTSWYRGRQGTEAFF. The CDR3 DNA reads as TGTGCCAGCAGCAAAACCTCATGGTACAGGGGGCGCCAGGGCACTGAAGCTTTCTTT.

The chain has TRBV7-3 and TRBJ2-3; D is uncertain. V was shortened by 1 base and J by 6 bases, with 11 bases between the two germline ends. Germline CDR1 is SGHTA and CDR2 is FQGTGA. The CDR3 is made up of 14 amino acids. The CDR3 spells CASSLNVWPDTQYF. DNA of the CDR3: TGTGCCAGCAGCTTAAATGTCTGGCCTGATACGCAGTATTTT.

The chain combines TRBV4-3 with TRBJ1-2, with 9 bases that match TRBD1. CDR1 is LGHNA and CDR2 is YSLEER in the germline V gene. CDR3 length equals 18 residues. Trimming removed 0 bases from V and 6 bases from J; junction bases left unmatched: 14. In nucleotides, the CDR3 is TGCGCCAGCAGCCAAGAACTACAGGGGGCCCGCCCAACCGATGGCTACACCTTC. Protein sequence: CASSQELQGARPTDGYTF.

The chain couples TRBV19 to TRBJ2-1; 7 nucleotides align to TRBD1. This CDR3 has 10 residues. Germline assignment: CDR1 LNHDA and CDR2 SQIVND (reference sequence). Here the CDR3 DNA reads TGTGCTGCAGGGGGTTATGAGCAGTTCTTC. This codes for CAAGGYEQFF. The full variable domain, with the rest looked up from reference TRBV19 and TRBJ2-1, is DGGITQSPKYLFRKEGQNVTLSCEQNLNHDAMYWYRQDPGQGLRLIYYSQIVNDFQKGDIAEGYSVSREKKESFPLTVTSAQKNPTAFYLCAAGGYEQFFGPGTRLTVL.